This TCR beta chain stems from a study of a mutant IDH1 vaccine in newly diagnosed glioma. Study information: Previous care, which was radiotherapy, temozolomide, or both, most often involved both.

Time point described: week 5, during vaccination. Every single dose of the vaccine, 300 ug of mutant IDH1 20-mer peptide, came with topical imiquimod. Diagnosis in the donors showed new WHO grade 3 or 4 astrocytomas that were IDH1-mutant and ATRX-lost. Produced via immunoSEQ multiplex PCR; TCRdb's table is partial and in-frame only. The sample consists of around 78,000 clones, roughly 91% of them appearing once. Concerning this clone itself: Its antigen is currently unknown.

V shed 4 bases and J 3 bases; nucleotides not matched to a gene: 4. The germline V gene has CDR1 SGDLS and CDR2 YYNGEE. The length of the CDR3 is 16 residues. The clonotype originates from a woman aged 45-60 years with glioma. Material: PBMCs, obtained from a glioma patient whose treatment included an IDH1 peptide vaccine. The chain is built from TRBV9 and TRBJ2-1; 13 bases are shared with TRBD2. The CDR3: CASSFRTSGSYNEQFF. CDR3 DNA: TGTGCCAGCAGCTTTCGGACTAGCGGGAGCTACAATGAGCAGTTCTTC.